This T cell receptor beta chain was sequenced for a study of cytomegalovirus exposure and HLA in healthy donors (TCRdb year 2017). Regarding the complete study: According to an earlier analysis of several hundred of the donors, 150 million to 200 million T cells yielded roughly 110 million unique TCR beta sequences and approximately 280 Gb of sequence data. Typing coverage varied by locus: roughly 629-630 donors for A, B, C, DRB1 and DQB1; roughly 520 for DQA1; nearly 610 for DPA1; around 490 for DPB1. Genome-wide SNP genotypes for about 55% of the roughly 670 donors were used in a later genetic analysis, which treated that subset as a discovery cohort. The aim of the study was to test whether cataloging public T cell receptors could identify signatures of past pathogen exposure. Several DR-DQ haplotypes were handled as single units for association and clustering because linkage in the cohort was strong. To predict cytomegalovirus infection status, the study combined high-throughput TCR immunosequencing, statistical association of individual TCRs with disease status, and machine learning. Using immunosequencing, the study profiled T cell repertoires from roughly 650 subjects and related those repertoires to cytomegalovirus serostatus. Rather than using new phenotypic data, the later analysis identified candidate immune exposures from TCR beta sequences and from how often those sequences occurred across donors. Of the 350 to 400 genotyped donors, 65% to 90% fell in the genetic ancestry cluster associated with self-reported Caucasian donors. To decide whether each TCR beta V gene segment behaved as functional or pseudogenic, an earlier analysis of some 580 of the donors relied on high-throughput TCR beta sequencing. Among a few hundred genotyped donors of the cohort, an average of 235,054 unique TCR beta nucleotide sequences were sequenced per donor, roughly 18% of them non-productive. Class I and class II HLA loci were covered by the typing at four-digit resolution. An early release that covered some 630 HLA-typed donors contained approximately 300 gigabases of sequencing data and tens of millions of unique TCR sequences. To study patterns of TCR occurrence, a later analysis re-analyzed previously published TCR beta repertoires from 666 donors and added high-resolution HLA genotyping. Donor age, sex, ethnicity and CMV serostatus were compiled alongside the repertoire data. Along with the roughly 710-subject first cohort, a separate validation cohort of over 90 different subjects was used. All discovery cohort repertoires had been generated on a single sequencing platform. What the research found in general, with its limitations: Approximately 16 rarely observed V segments, including chromosome 9 orphons, were excluded from the earlier analysis of just under 600 of the donors because counts were too low. In a later analysis, more than 15,000 TCR beta sequences were associated with specific HLA alleles at a false discovery rate of 0.05. A later analysis found that HLA-associated TCR beta chains were more clonally expanded and had lower generation probabilities than equally common non-associated chains. This cohort had only TCR beta chains sequenced, and the lack of alpha or paired-chain data limited which features could be detected. The classifier was reported to diagnose cytomegalovirus status with high specificity and sensitivity in both the original and validation cohorts. The authors suggested that the approach could potentially be extended to other disease states and immunological phenotypes. A further reported finding was that TCR beta sequences accurately predicted the HLA-A and HLA-B alleles for most subjects in the first cohort. The only immune exposure information available for the cohort was CMV serostatus. The 87-base-pair reads could not distinguish some IMGT-functional V segments, including TRBV6-2 and TRBV6-3, so those segments were excluded. A cluster of highly shared sequence variants was judged likely to be a technical artifact of the sequencing pipeline. Strong co-occurrence of HLA alleles, especially DR and DQ, made assigning TCR associations to individual alleles difficult. The study listed 150 to 200 TCR beta chains as associated with cytomegalovirus. Most CMV-associated TCR beta chains appeared to be HLA-restricted in a later analysis, and the HLA associations seemed to be driven largely by CMV exposure. Across donors, most TCR sequences were observed very rarely, whereas some public TCRs were present in many individuals. A later analysis found that TCR association rates varied across HLA loci, with DRB1 alleles showing the most associated TCRs and HLA-C alleles the fewest. In a later analysis, several top co-occurrence clusters were reported to appear linked to parvovirus B19, influenza, CMV and Epstein-Barr virus. Correlated functional status among segregating V segments might reflect linkage disequilibrium, but an unknown experimental factor could not be ruled out. Because HLA typing was unavailable for some donors at each locus, only the typed subset was used in association tests. In an earlier analysis of around 600 of the donors, most TCR beta V segments appeared in productive rearrangements about 87% or about 30% of the time, broadly matching IMGT annotations. Sequencing depth was assumed to be roughly uniform across donors in the presence/absence analyses, though that assumption may not hold. In a later genetic analysis, a missense DCLRE1C variant was associated with V-gene and J-gene trimming of TCR beta chains, and the association was replicated in an independent cohort. According to a later genetic analysis, donors in an Asian-associated ancestry cluster had fewer N-insertions in productive TCRs than the roughly 660-donor mean. A few of the identified cytomegalovirus-associated TCR beta chains were confirmed in vitro to be specific for cytomegalovirus antigens.

Taken from the germline V gene, the CDR1 and CDR2 loops are MGHRA and YSYEKL. The CDR3 has 13 amino acids, counting the end cysteine and phenylalanine. The kept DNA is CDR3 alone, 39 bases in frame from the first base. Trimming at the junction amounts to 5 bases on V and 5 bases on J, and the germline ends lie 13 bases apart. The library was built by means of the immunoSEQ multiplex PCR assay. The multiplex PCR relied on a mix of 60 forward primers for TCR Vbeta segments and 13 reverse primers for TCR Jbeta segments. A multiplex PCR assay on genomic DNA amplified the CDR3 region of rearranged TCR beta genes. Amplified TCR beta libraries were sequenced as 87-base-pair reads on the Illumina HiSeq System. Per the source publication's procedure: A later analysis tallied 75 million to 95 million unique TCR beta chains across the 610 or so repertoires, and some 10 million of those chains were shared by two or more donors. Raw reads were error-corrected and collapsed into unique sequences by a nearest-neighbor algorithm in which closely related sequences were merged to remove PCR and sequencing errors. Alignment of CDR3 sequences to IMGT reference sequences was used to assign V, D and J gene segments. For a sequence to be retained, a match of at least six nucleotides to both a V gene segment and a J gene segment was required. Rearrangements were called productive when the CDR3 lacked stop codons and stayed in frame with V and J; all others were non-productive. Following IMGT convention, CDR3 was defined as the stretch from the second conserved V-encoded cysteine up to the conserved J-encoded phenylalanine. The earlier analysis of about 590 of the donors excluded sequences that lacked an unambiguous match to a single V gene segment. In an earlier analysis of 587 of the donors, V segments were called functional above 56.7% productive rearrangements and were called segregating when the between-donor standard deviation exceeded 5%. A statistical classification framework was developed to diagnose cytomegalovirus status using the catalog of TCR beta chain sequences. In a later analysis, V and J genes were assigned by comparing TCR nucleotide sequences against IMGT/GENE-DB human TR gene sequences. Using the TCRdist pipeline, a later analysis assigned CDR3 sequences along with most-parsimonious VDJ recombination scenarios. In a later analysis, every TCR beta chain was defined by the combination of its CDR3 amino acid sequence and its V-gene family, and reads without a unique V-gene family were dropped. As a way to deal with suspected cross-contamination and a sequencing artifact, a later analysis dropped over 550 nucleotide sequences that were highly shared and had low generation probability. A later analysis calculated a clonal expansion index for each public chain from normalized within-repertoire ranks of inferred template counts. In a later analysis, generation probabilities were computed with a VDJ recombination model fitted to out-of-frame rearrangements, and the resulting probabilities were checked against IGoR. In a later analysis, TCR-TCR, TCR-HLA and TCR-CMV co-occurrence was scored with hypergeometric tests, and a repertoire-size bias correction was applied to TCR pairs. False discovery rates were estimated in a later analysis by permuting HLA or CMV assignments 20 times. In a later analysis, co-occurring TCRs were grouped with DBSCAN, and TCRdist sequence similarity was added when clustering was performed within HLA-allele-positive subsets. Co-occurrence clustering excluded repertoires with fewer than 30,000 or more than 120,000 public chains, plus five with anomalous nucleotide sharing. Imported from immuneACCESS, the table was reduced by TCRdb to in-frame sequences with V and J called. These copies leave out some clones; in studies compared against another copy, an unresolved V gene accounts for under half, and the cause of the remainder is not known. D and trimming come from the DNA, and the V and J calls and clone size come from that table. This specimen's table enumerates about 110,000 clones. 5.5% to 8% of the sample is held by the ten biggest clonotypes.

The cohort consisted of 600 or so healthy bone marrow donors. At the time of sampling, every cohort member was nominally healthy, though immune exposures that went unrecorded were likely present. The donor tested CMV seropositive and was one of the 289 seropositive cohort members. Every donor gave a peripheral blood sample, and the peripheral blood mononuclear cells from that sample were used for TCR beta sequencing. Genomic DNA was extracted from the blood cell samples with the Qiagen DNeasy Blood Extraction Kit. As regards this clone: It has no known antigen specificity.

The V and J segments used are TRBV4-1 and TRBJ2-7; possibly the D gene is TRBD2, per 5 matching bases. This clonotype was obtained from a man in his forties in good health and CMV-seropositive. Sample: PBMCs. The nucleotides are TGCGCCAGCAGCAGTGAGGGCCGACACGAGCAGTACTTC. Translated, this is CASSSEGRHEQYF.